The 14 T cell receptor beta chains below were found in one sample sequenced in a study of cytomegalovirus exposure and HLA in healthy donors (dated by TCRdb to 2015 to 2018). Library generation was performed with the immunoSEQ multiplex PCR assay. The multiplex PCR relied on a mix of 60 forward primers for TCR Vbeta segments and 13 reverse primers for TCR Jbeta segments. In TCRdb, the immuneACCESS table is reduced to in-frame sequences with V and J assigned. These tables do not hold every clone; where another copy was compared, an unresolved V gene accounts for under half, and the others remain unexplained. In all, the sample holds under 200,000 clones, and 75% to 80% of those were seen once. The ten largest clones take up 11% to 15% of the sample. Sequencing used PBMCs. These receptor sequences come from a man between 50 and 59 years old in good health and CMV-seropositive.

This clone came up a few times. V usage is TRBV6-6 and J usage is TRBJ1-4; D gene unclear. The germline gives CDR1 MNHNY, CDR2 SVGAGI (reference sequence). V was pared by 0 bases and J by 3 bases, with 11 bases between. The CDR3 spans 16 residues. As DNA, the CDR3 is TGTGCCAGCAGTTACTCAGTAAGGGAGTCTAATGAAAAACTGTTTTTT. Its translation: CASSYSVRESNEKLFF.

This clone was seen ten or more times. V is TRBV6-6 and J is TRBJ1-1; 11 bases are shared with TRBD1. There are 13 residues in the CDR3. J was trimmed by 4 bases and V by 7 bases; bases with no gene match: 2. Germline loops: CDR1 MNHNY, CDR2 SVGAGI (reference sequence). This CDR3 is CASIGTGGTEAFF. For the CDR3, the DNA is TGTGCCAGCATCGGGACAGGGGGCACTGAAGCTTTCTTT.

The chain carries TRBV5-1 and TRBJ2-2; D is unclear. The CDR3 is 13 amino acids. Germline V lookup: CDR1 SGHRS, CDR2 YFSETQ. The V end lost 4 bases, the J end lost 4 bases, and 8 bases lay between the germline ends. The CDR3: CASSPSGTGELFF. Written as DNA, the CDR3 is TGCGCCAGCAGCCCCTCGGGCACCGGGGAGCTGTTTTTT.

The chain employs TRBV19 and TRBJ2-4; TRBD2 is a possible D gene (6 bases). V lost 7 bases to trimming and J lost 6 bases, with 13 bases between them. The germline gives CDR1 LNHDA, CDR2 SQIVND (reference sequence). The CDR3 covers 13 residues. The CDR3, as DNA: TGTGCCAGTAAAGGGGAGGTAGGAAACATTCAGTACTTC. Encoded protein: CASKGEVGNIQYF.

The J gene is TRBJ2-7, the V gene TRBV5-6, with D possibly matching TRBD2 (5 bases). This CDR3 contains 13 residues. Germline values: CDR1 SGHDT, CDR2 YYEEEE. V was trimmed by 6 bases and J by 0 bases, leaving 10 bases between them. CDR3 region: CASTFGSSYEQYV. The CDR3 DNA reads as TGTGCCAGCACCTTTGGGAGCTCCTACGAGCAGTACGTC.

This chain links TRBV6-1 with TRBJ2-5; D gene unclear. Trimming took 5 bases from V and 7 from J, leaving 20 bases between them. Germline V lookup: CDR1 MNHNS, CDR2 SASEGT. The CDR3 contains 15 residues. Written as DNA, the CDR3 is TGTGCCAGCAGTACCTCTTTCCTCCCGCCGGGGACCCAGTACTTC. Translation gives CASSTSFLPPGTQYF.

The CDR3 bases are TGTGCCAGCAGTCCAGGGTACCAAGAGACCCAGTACTTC. This codes for CASSPGYQETQYF. The V and J genes are TRBV27 and TRBJ2-5; possible D gene TRBD1, 5 bases. V was pared by 5 bases and J by 0 bases, with 7 bases between. CDR1 MNHEY and CDR2 SMNVEV come from the germline V gene (reference sequence). The CDR3 extends over 13 amino acids.

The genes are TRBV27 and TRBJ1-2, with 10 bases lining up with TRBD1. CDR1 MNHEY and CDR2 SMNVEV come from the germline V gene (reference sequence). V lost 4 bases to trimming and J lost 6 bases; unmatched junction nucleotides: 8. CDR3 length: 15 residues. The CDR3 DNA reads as TGTGCCAGCAGTTCTTTGGGACAGGGGTCGGATGGCTACACCTTC. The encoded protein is CASSSLGQGSDGYTF.

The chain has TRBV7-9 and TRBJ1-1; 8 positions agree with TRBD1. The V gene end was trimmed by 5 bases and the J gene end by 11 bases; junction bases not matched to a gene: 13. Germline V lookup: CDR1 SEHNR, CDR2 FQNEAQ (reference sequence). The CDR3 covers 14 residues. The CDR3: CASSPRTGQASAFF. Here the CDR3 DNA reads TGTGCCAGCAGCCCTAGGACAGGGCAAGCTTCGGCTTTCTTT.

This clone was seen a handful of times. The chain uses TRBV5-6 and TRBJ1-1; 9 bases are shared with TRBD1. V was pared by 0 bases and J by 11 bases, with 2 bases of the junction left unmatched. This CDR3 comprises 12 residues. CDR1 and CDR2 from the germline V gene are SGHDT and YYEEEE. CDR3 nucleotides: TGTGCCAGCAGCTTGGGACAGGGGGAGGCTTTCTTT. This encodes CASSLGQGEAFF. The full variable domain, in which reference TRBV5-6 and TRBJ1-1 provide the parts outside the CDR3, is DAGVTQSPTHLIKTRGQQVTLRCSPKSGHDTVSWYQQALGQGPQFIFQYYEEEERQRGNFPDRFSGHQFPNYSSELNVNALLLGDSALYLCASSLGQGEAFFGQGTRLTVV.

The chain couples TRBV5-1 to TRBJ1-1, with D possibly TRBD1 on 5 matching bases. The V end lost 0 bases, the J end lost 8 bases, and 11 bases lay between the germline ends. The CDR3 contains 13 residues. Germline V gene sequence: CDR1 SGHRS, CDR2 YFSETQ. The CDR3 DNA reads TGCGCCAGCAGCTTGGATAAGCAGGGAGAAGCTTTCTTT. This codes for CASSLDKQGEAFF.

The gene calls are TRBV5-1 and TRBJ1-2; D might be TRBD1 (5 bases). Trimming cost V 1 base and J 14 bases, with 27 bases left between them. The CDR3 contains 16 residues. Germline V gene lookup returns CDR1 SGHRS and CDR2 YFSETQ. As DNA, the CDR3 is TGCGCCAGCAGCTTGTACGGGGGGACCGTTGTCCTTAGCACGACCTTC. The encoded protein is CASSLYGGTVVLSTTF.

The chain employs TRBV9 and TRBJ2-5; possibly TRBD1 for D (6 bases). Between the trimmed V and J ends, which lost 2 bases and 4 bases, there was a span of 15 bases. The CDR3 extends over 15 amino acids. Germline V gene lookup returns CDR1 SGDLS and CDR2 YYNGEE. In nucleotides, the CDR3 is TGTGCCAGCAGCGTTCAGGGGAATTGGGGAGAGACCCAGTACTTC. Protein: CASSVQGNWGETQYF. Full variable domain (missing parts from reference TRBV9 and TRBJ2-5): DSGVTQTPKHLITATGQRVTLRCSPRSGDLSVYWYQQSLDQGLQFLIQYYNGEERAKGNILERFSAQQFPDLHSELNLSSLELGDSALYFCASSVQGNWGETQYFGPGTRLLVL.

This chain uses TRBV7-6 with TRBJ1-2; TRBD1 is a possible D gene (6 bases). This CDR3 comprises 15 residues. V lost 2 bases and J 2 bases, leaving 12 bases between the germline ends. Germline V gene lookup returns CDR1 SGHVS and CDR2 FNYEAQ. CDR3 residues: CASSLRGGSNYGYTF. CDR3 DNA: TGTGCCAGCAGCTTAAGGGGGGGCTCAAACTATGGCTACACCTTC.